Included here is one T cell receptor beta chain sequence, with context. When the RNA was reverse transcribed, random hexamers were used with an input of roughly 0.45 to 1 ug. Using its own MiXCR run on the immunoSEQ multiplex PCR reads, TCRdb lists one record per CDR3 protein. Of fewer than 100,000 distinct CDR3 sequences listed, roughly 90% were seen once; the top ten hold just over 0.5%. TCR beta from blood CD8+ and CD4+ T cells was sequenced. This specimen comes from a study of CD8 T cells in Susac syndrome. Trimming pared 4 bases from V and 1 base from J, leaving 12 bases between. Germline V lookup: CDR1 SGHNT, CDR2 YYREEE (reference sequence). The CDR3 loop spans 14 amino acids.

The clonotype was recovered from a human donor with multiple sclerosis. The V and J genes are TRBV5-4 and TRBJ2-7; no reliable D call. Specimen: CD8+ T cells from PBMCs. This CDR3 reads CASSPSVLSYEQYF. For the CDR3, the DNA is TGTGCCAGCAGCCCTTCTGTTTTATCCTACGAGCAGTACTTC.